This T cell receptor beta chain originates from a study of T cell responses to AZD1222 COVID-19 vaccine. Trimming pared 0 bases from V and 9 bases from J, leaving 10 bases between. Germline-derived CDR1 and CDR2 are SGHRS and YFSETQ. This CDR3 comprises 14 residues. Findings and limits, study-wide: Reportedly, nearly half the spike-specific TCRs target unmutated variant regions.

As concerns this clone: Its cognate antigen is unknown.

TCRdb's table, derived via immunoSEQ multiplex PCR, lists solely in-frame clones and lacks some. The data hold 95,000 to 150,000 clones, with roughly 90% observed a single time. This rearrangement joins TRBV5-1 to TRBJ1-6, with a weak D call TRBD1 (5 bases). The receptor's source is an adult in good health. Sequenced here: peripheral blood, sampled on day 0 of AZD1222 vaccination. This CDR3 is CASSLAQGTSPLHF. DNA for the CDR3: TGCGCCAGCAGCTTGGCCCAGGGTACTTCACCCCTCCACTTT.